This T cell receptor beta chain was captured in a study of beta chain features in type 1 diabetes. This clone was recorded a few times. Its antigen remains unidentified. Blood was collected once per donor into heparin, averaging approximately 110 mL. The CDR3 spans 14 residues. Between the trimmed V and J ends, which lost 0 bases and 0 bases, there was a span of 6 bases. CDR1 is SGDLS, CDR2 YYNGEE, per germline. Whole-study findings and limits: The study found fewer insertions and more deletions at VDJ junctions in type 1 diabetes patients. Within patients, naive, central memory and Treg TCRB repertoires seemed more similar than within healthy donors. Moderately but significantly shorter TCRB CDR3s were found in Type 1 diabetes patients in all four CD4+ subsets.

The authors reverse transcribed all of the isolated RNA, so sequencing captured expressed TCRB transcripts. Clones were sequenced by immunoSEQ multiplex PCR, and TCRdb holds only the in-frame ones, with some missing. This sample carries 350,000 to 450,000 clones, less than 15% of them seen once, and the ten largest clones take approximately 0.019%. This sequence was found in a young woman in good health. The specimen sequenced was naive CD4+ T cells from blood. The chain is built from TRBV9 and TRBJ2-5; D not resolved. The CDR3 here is CASSVALYQETQYF. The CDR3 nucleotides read TGTGCCAGCAGCGTAGCACTTTACCAAGAGACCCAGTACTTC. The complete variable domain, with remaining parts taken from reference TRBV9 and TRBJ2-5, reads DSGVTQTPKHLITATGQRVTLRCSPRSGDLSVYWYQQSLDQGLQFLIQYYNGEERAKGNILERFSAQQFPDLHSELNLSSLELGDSALYFCASSVALYQETQYFGPGTRLLVL.